This T cell receptor (beta chain) was recovered during a study of blood T cell repertoires in COVID-19. Across the study: From the United States, Italy and Spain came samples of acute and convalescent COVID-19. Sample material is recorded as cDNA or gDNA derived from T cells, B-cell-depleted T cells, or PBMCs.

The CDR3 sequence is 16 residues long. Germline V gives CDR1 ENHRY, CDR2 SYGVKD. V lost 6 bases to trimming and J lost 2 bases; unmatched junction nucleotides: 6. The table came from immunoSEQ multiplex PCR; TCRdb's copy has only in-frame clones and leaves some out. This sample has 100,000 to 150,000 clones; roughly 88% occur once, and the top ten carry about a tenth. The rearrangement joins TRBV10-3 to TRBJ2-3; 12 positions agree with TRBD2. The sequencing input was peripheral blood. The clonotype comes from a man aged 45-65 years with acute or convalescent COVID-19. The CDR3 DNA is TGTGCCATCAGCGAACTAGCGGGAGGTATCACAGATACGCAGTATTTT. It yields the protein CAISELAGGITDTQYF.